The 23 T cell receptor beta chains in this list originate from one sample, sequenced in a study of CD8+CD57+ T cells in acquired aplastic anemia. Patients included in sequencing had previously demonstrated CD8+CD57+ cell expansion by flow cytometry. Profiling that covered TCR beta VDJ and CDR3 relied on genomic DNA as its template. TCRdb called the reads again in MiXCR, with one record for every CDR3 protein. The sample includes around 290,000 distinct CDR3 sequences, 56% of them seen just once. Sequencing was done on a sample of sorted CD4+, CD8+, or CD8+CD57+ T cells (not recorded which) from PBMCs. The receptors derive from a human donor with aplastic anemia.

This clonotype came up many times. V is TRBV11-1 and J is TRBJ2-3; 14 bases are a match to TRBD2. The CDR3 is made up of 19 amino acids. The V gene end was trimmed by 5 bases and the J gene end by 5 bases; junction bases not matched to a gene: 15. Germline V gives CDR1 SGHAT, CDR2 FQDESV (reference sequence). As DNA, the CDR3 is TGTGCCAGCAGCCGAACTGGGATGACTAGCGGGAGGGCCAGAGATACGCAGTATTTT. This gives the protein CASSRTGMTSGRARDTQYF.

This chain joins TRBV7-9 and TRBJ1-4; unclear D gene. CDR1 and CDR2 from the germline V gene are SEHNR and FQNEAQ (reference sequence). Trimming removed 2 bases at V and 5 bases at J, with 9 bases between. The CDR3 has 14 residues. The CDR3 loop reads CASSLIGKNEKLFF. In DNA form, the CDR3 reads TGTGCCAGCAGCTTAATCGGGAAGAATGAAAAACTGTTTTTT.

The chain employs TRBV24-1 and TRBJ2-5, with 7 bases identical to TRBD2. Germline V lookup: CDR1 KGHDR, CDR2 SFDVKD. There are 13 residues in the CDR3. V gave up 6 bases and J gave up 7 bases; unmatched junction bases: 7. The CDR3 sequence is CATSTPSGPTQYF. CDR3 nucleotides: TGTGCCACCAGTACTCCTAGCGGCCCGACCCAGTACTTC.

The chain is built from TRBV12-3 or TRBV12-4 and TRBJ1-3; no clear D. There are 14 residues in the CDR3. Between the trimmed V and J ends, which lost 9 bases and 4 bases, there was a span of 16 bases. For the CDR3, the DNA is TGTGCCAGTGGGAAAGCCGAGGGAGGAAACACCATATATTTT. It encodes CASGKAEGGNTIYF.

The J gene is TRBJ2-3, the V gene TRBV20-1; TRBD1 or TRBD2 may be the D gene (5 bases each). CDR1 DFQATT and CDR2 SNEGSKA come from the germline V gene (reference sequence). The CDR3 spans 14 residues. The V end was cut by 4 bases, the J end by 1 base, with 12 bases between. The CDR3 loop is CSAITGRGTDTQYF. As DNA, the CDR3 is TGCAGTGCTATAACGGGACGAGGCACAGATACGCAGTATTTT.

The chain combines TRBV20-1 with TRBJ2-7; 9 bases line up with TRBD2. Looked up from germline, CDR1 is DFQATT and CDR2 is SNEGSKA (reference sequence). The CDR3 has 15 amino acids. V shed 3 bases and J 3 bases; nucleotides not matched to a gene: 9. CDR3 nucleotides: TGCAGTGCTAGGTTGTCGCGGGAGGGCTTCTACGAGCAGTACTTC. Amino acid sequence: CSARLSREGFYEQYF.

The chain uses TRBV19 and TRBJ1-6; no reliable D call. This CDR3 has 13 residues. The ends were cut back, 7 bases at V and 7 bases at J, with 11 bases in the middle. Per germline, CDR1 LNHDA and CDR2 SQIVND (reference sequence). The CDR3 sequence is CASNGRRNSPLHF. In DNA form, the CDR3 reads TGTGCCAGTAACGGCCGCCGGAATTCACCCCTCCACTTT.

This clonotype was found many times. The rearrangement links TRBV7-9 to TRBJ2-1; 12 nucleotides align to TRBD2. Per the germline V gene, CDR1 is SEHNR and CDR2 is FQNEAQ (reference sequence). This CDR3 contains 17 residues. After removal of 2 bases from V and 7 bases from J, the junction contained 9 bases not matched to a gene. CDR3 DNA: TGTGCCAGCAGCTTAAAGGGCACTAGCGGGAGGCTAAATGAGCAGTTCTTC. Its protein is CASSLKGTSGRLNEQFF. The full variable domain, with the rest looked up from reference TRBV7-9 and TRBJ2-1, is DTGVSQNPRHKITKRGQNVTFRCDPISEHNRLYWYRQTLGQGPEFLTYFQNEAQLEKSRLLSDRFSAERPKGSFSTLEIQRTEQGDSAMYLCASSLKGTSGRLNEQFFGPGTRLTVL.

V is TRBV20-1 and J is TRBJ2-1; no reliable D call. Germline V gene sequence: CDR1 DFQATT, CDR2 SNEGSKA (reference sequence). The CDR3 sequence is 12 residues long. Trimming removed 4 bases at V and 5 bases at J, with 9 bases between. CDR3 region: CSAKTVNNEQFF. The CDR3 nucleotides read TGCAGTGCTAAAACGGTGAACAATGAGCAGTTCTTC.

In this sample, this clonotype turned up many times. The chain recombines TRBV12-3 or TRBV12-4 with TRBJ2-5; D might be TRBD2 (6 bases). V lost 2 bases and J 1 base, leaving 11 bases between the germline ends. The CDR3 contains 15 residues. The CDR3 DNA reads TGTGCCAGCAGTTTATATATGGGGGGCCAAGAGACCCAGTACTTC. Translation: CASSLYMGGQETQYF.

The CDR3 protein is CASSQVSQGYEQYF. CDR3 DNA sequence: TGCGCCAGCAGCCAAGTCTCACAGGGTTACGAGCAGTACTTC. This chain connects TRBV4-1 to TRBJ2-7, with D tentatively TRBD1 (6 bases). Germline CDR1 reads MGHRA; CDR2 reads YSYEKL. This CDR3 comprises 14 residues. V lost 1 base and J lost 4, with 11 bases in between.

CDR3 sequence (DNA): TGCAGCGGGGGAAATAACGAGCAGTACTTC. It translates to CSGGNNEQYF. This chain joins TRBV29-1 and TRBJ2-7; D uncertain. Trimming stripped 7 bases from V and 5 bases from J, with 9 bases between. Germline loops: CDR1 SQVTM, CDR2 ANQGSEA. The CDR3 spans 10 residues.

The chain links TRBV10-3 to TRBJ2-7; a weak D match, TRBD1 (5 bases). The CDR3 spans 12 residues. Trimming cost V 6 bases and J 5 bases, with 11 bases left between them. CDR1 and CDR2 (germline): ENHRY, SYGVKD. In nucleotides, the CDR3 is TGTGCCATCAGCCAGGGTGTCGACGAGCAGTACTTC. Its translation is CAISQGVDEQYF.

This clonotype was seen many times. The rearrangement links TRBV14 to TRBJ1-4; the D gene is possibly TRBD1 (6 bases). CDR3 length equals 15 residues. Germline loops: CDR1 SGHDN, CDR2 FVKESK. Trimming cost V 4 bases and J 1 base, with 10 bases left between them. CDR3 protein: CASSRLTGTNEKLFF. CDR3 DNA sequence: TGTGCCAGCAGCCGGCTGACAGGAACTAATGAAAAACTGTTTTTT.

This clonotype was counted between two and nine times. This chain uses TRBV7-2 with TRBJ1-1; the match to TRBD1 covers 9 bases. This CDR3 spans 14 amino acids. V lost 5 bases, J lost 2 bases, and 3 bases stayed unmatched. Per the germline V gene, CDR1 is SGHTA and CDR2 is FQGNSA. The CDR3: CASSTGQGNTEAFF. The CDR3 DNA reads as TGTGCCAGCAGCACGGGACAGGGCAACACTGAAGCTTTCTTT. Using reference TRBV7-2 and TRBJ1-1 for the parts outside the CDR3, the full variable domain is GAGVSQSPSNKVTEKGKDVELRCDPISGHTALYWYRQSLGQGLEFLIYFQGNSAPDKSGLPSDRFSAERTGGSVSTLTIQRTQQEDSAVYLCASSTGQGNTEAFFGQGTRLTVV.

This clonotype was seen only a few times. CDR3 DNA sequence: TGTGCCACCAGTGATTACCATAGCAATCAGCCCCAGCATTTT. It encodes CATSDYHSNQPQHF. The rearrangement links TRBV24-1 to TRBJ1-5; D remains ambiguous. The germline CDR1 and CDR2 sequences are KGHDR and SFDVKD. Trimming removed 2 bases at V and 0 bases at J, with 4 bases between. The CDR3 covers 14 residues.

The sample holds many counts of this clonotype. The chain combines TRBV6-1 with TRBJ1-4, with D perhaps TRBD1 (5 bases). The germline V gene encodes CDR1 MNHNS and CDR2 SASEGT. The V end lost 6 bases, the J end lost 3 bases, and 11 bases lay between the germline ends. The CDR3 contains 14 residues. CDR3 sequence reads: CASSGANSNEKLFF. CDR3 in DNA: TGTGCCAGCAGCGGGGCCAACTCTAATGAAAAACTGTTTTTT.

The V and J genes are TRBV2 and TRBJ1-2; TRBD1 aligns across 7 bases. The CDR3 consists of 12 residues. The ends lost 8 bases at V and 8 bases at J; junction bases unmatched: 8. Germline V gene sequence: CDR1 SNHLY, CDR2 FYNNEI. The DNA of the CDR3 is TGTGCCAGCGGACAACAGGGGACGGGCTACACCTTC. Its protein is CASGQQGTGYTF.

This clonotype was seen many times. The gene calls are TRBV19 and TRBJ1-2; 8 bases are a match to TRBD1. Germline CDR1 reads LNHDA; CDR2 reads SQIVND (reference sequence). V lost 1 base and J lost 4; bases outside the gene matches: 8. There are 16 residues in the CDR3. CDR3 sequence: CASSIAPTGGSYGYTF. CDR3 bases: TGTGCCAGTAGTATAGCCCCCACAGGGGGTTCCTATGGCTACACCTTC.

V and J are TRBV7-8 and TRBJ1-1; 8 bases line up with TRBD1. The ends lost 4 bases at V and 7 bases at J; junction bases unmatched: 5. Germline CDR1 and CDR2: SGHVS and FQNEAQ. The CDR3 loop spans 13 amino acids. This chain's CDR3 is CASSSNRGSEAFF. The CDR3 DNA sequence: TGTGCCAGCAGCTCCAACAGGGGGAGTGAAGCTTTCTTT. Combining the CDR3 with reference TRBV7-8 and TRBJ1-1 gives the whole variable domain GAGVSQSPRYKVAKRGQDVALRCDPISGHVSLFWYQQALGQGPEFLTYFQNEAQLDKSGLPSDRFFAERPEGSVSTLKIQRTQQEDSAVYLCASSSNRGSEAFFGQGTRLTVV.

This clonotype was seen ten or more times. The rearrangement links TRBV6-1 to TRBJ1-1; TRBD1 agrees at 7 bases. Trimming removed 4 bases from V and 4 bases from J; junction bases left unmatched: 6. Germline V gene lookup returns CDR1 MNHNS and CDR2 SASEGT. The CDR3 totals 14 residues. The CDR3 loop reads CASSGGGRITEAFF. CDR3 sequence (DNA): TGTGCCAGCAGTGGAGGGGGCAGGATCACTGAAGCTTTCTTT.

The rearrangement links TRBV12-3 or TRBV12-4 to TRBJ2-7; TRBD2 aligns across 12 bases. J gave up 9 bases and V 7 bases, and 4 bases lay outside the gene matches. This CDR3 contains 12 residues. CDR3 amino acids: CASNLLAGGQYF. The CDR3, as DNA: TGTGCCAGCAATCTACTAGCGGGGGGGCAGTACTTC.

The chain is built from TRBV20-1 and TRBJ2-7; maybe TRBD2 (6 bases). Trimming took off 5 bases at V and 0 bases at J, with 11 bases between the two ends. CDR3 length: 13 amino acids. Germline lookup yields CDR1 DFQATT and CDR2 SNEGSKA (reference sequence). The CDR3 loop is CSAGGTFSYEQYF. The CDR3 bases are TGCAGTGCTGGCGGGACGTTCTCCTACGAGCAGTACTTC.